This T cell receptor beta chain stems from a study of blood T cells in healthy people across ages. Combining a sample-barcoded 5' primer with a J-beta primer mix, a second PCR ran for roughly 7 to 11 cycles. TCRdb redid the calling of the 5' RACE reads with MiXCR, one entry per CDR3 protein. The repertoire holds 850,000 to 1,300,000 distinct CDR3 sequences, with 35% to 55% as singletons. Study-wide results and limits: Versus aged donors, long-lived donors had higher diversity and more naive CD4+ cells.

Donors gave about 10 milliliters of peripheral blood apiece. A minimum of 6 million PBMCs was isolated per sample. With each sample, at least 5 micrograms of total RNA were extracted. This clonotype was counted a few times. Its specificity is unknown. With 3 bases removed from V and 3 bases from J, the gap between germline ends came to 7 bases. There are 13 residues in the CDR3. Sequencing was carried out using blood. V and J are TRBV12-3 or TRBV12-4 and TRBJ2-3, with no clear D. The source of this sequence is an older woman in good health. The DNA of the CDR3 is TGTGCCAGCAGTTTTGTAGAGACAGATACGCAGTATTTT. Translating it yields CASSFVETDTQYF.